The clone carrying this TCR beta chain was recorded many times. Its antigen is currently unknown. These data come from a study of glioma-infiltrating T cells. At the level of the study: Glioblastomas were WHO grade IV, sampled at first diagnosis; low-grade were grade II. Study-wide points: A blood CDR3 motif signature was depleted in highly divergent patients.

TCR alpha and beta CDR3 regions were amplified from RNA using iRepertoire nested multiplex PCR. TCRdb reprocessed the multiplex PCR reads via MiXCR and lists one record per CDR3 protein. The sample has about 410,000 distinct CDR3 sequences; roughly two fifths are singletons. From germline, CDR1 is MGHDK and CDR2 SYGVNS. The CDR3 totals 13 residues. V dropped 4 bases and J dropped 1 base, with 5 bases sitting between them. This sequence joins TRBV25-1 and TRBJ1-3; D is ambiguous. This clonotype was sampled from a human donor with low-grade glioma or glioblastoma, undergoing nonglioma brain surgery, or in good health (not recorded which). The sample taken for sequencing was glioma tissue, nonneoplastic brain tissue, or PBMCs (not recorded which). CDR3 sequence: CASSGNSGNTIYF. The CDR3 bases are TGTGCCAGCAGTGGCAATTCTGGAAACACCATATATTTT.